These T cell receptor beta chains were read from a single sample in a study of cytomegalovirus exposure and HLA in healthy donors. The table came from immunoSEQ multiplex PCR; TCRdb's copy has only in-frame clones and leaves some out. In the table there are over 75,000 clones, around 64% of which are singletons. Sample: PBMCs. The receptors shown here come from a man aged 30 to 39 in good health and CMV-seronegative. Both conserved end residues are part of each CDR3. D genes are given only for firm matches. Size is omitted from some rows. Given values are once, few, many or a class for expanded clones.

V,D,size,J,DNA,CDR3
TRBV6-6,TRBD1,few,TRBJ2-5,TGTGCCAGCAGTTACTCGACGACAGGGTATCAAGAGACCCAGTACTTC,CASSYSTTGYQETQYF
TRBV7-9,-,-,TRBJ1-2,TGTGCCAGCAGCCCGCCCCGCGGGACGAACTATGGCTACACCTTC,CASSPPRGTNYGYTF
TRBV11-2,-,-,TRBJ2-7,TGTGCCAGCAGCCCCTATAGATTCAGGTACGAGCAGTACTTC,CASSPYRFRYEQYF
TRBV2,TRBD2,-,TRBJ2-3,TGTGCCAGCAGTAGTAGCGGGGCTAACACAGATACGCAGTATTTT,CASSSSGANTDTQYF
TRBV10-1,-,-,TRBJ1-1,TGCGCCATCACAGGGTCCAGTGGAACTGAAGCTTTCTTT,CAITGSSGTEAFF
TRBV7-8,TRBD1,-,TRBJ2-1,TGTGCCAGCAGCTCCGCCGGGACAGGGTGGTTGAATGAGCAGTTCTTC,CASSSAGTGWLNEQFF
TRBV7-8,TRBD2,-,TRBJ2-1,TGTGCCAGCAGCACTGACCGGACTAGCGGTTCCTACAATGAGCAGTTCTTC,CASSTDRTSGSYNEQFF
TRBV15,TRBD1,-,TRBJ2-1,TGTGCCACCACCTACGTTACCGGGACAGGGATTTTCAATGAGCAGTTCTTC,CATTYVTGTGIFNEQFF
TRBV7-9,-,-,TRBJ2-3,TGTGCCAGCAGCCCCACTTTTAAACCATCAGATACGCAGTATTTT,CASSPTFKPSDTQYF
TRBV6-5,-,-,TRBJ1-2,TGTGCCAGCAGTTTATACGGACAGACGCTTTATGGCTACACCTTC,CASSLYGQTLYGYTF
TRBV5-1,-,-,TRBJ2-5,TGCGCCAGCAGCTTGATTAGCGTACAAGAGACCCAGTACTTC,CASSLISVQETQYF
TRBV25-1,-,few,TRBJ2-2,TGTGCCAGCAGGGGACACACCGACACCGGGGAGCTGTTTTTT,CASRGHTDTGELFF
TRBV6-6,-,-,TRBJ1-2,TGTGCCAGCAGGCACAGGGAGGGCTATGGCTACACCTTC,CASRHREGYGYTF
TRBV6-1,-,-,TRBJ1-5,TGTGCCAGCAGTGATTGGGACACCAATCAGCCCCAGCATTTT,CASSDWDTNQPQHF
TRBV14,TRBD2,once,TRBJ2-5,TGTGCCAGCAGCCAAGTGATCGGGGGGTCCCCACAAGAGACCCAGTACTTC,CASSQVIGGSPQETQYF
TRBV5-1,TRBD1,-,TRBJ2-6,TGCGCCAGCAGCTTCACACAGGGGATGGCCAACGTCCTGACTTTC,CASSFTQGMANVLTF
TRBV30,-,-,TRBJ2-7,TGTGCCTGGACTAAGACTAGAATTGACGAGCAGTACTTC,CAWTKTRIDEQYF
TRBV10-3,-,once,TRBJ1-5,TGTGCCATCAGTGAGTCCCAAGGCGGACAGCCCCAGCATTTT,CAISESQGGQPQHF
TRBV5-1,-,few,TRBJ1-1,TGCGCCAGCAGCTTGGCCGGCAGGGGTGAAGCTTTCTTT,CASSLAGRGEAFF
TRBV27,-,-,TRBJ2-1,TGTGCCAGCAGTTTAGAGGGATCACACAATGAGCAGTTCTTC,CASSLEGSHNEQFF
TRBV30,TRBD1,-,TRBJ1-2,TGTGCCTGGAGAACCAGGGGGCCACGCTATGGCTACACCTTC,CAWRTRGPRYGYTF
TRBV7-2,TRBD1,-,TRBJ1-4,TGTGCCAGCAGTTTGATGGGACAGGGTAATAATGAAAAACTGTTTTTT,CASSLMGQGNNEKLFF
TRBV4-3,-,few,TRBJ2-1,TGCGCCAGCAGCCGCGGGGTCCAGAATGAGCAGTTCTTC,CASSRGVQNEQFF
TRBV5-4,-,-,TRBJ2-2,TGTGCCAGCAGCACCCAGGGGACCGGGGAGCTGTTTTTT,CASSTQGTGELFF
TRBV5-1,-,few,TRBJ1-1,TGCGCCAGCAGCTTGGCGGCAGGGGAGAATCCCACTGAAGCTTTCTTT,CASSLAAGENPTEAFF
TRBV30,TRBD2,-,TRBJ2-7,TGTGCCTGGACCCCGACTAGCGGGAGTGGAGACGAGCAGTACTTC,CAWTPTSGSGDEQYF
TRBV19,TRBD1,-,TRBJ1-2,TGTGCCAGTAGTATTATGCCGGGACAGGGGACGGTGGATGGCTACACCTTC,CASSIMPGQGTVDGYTF
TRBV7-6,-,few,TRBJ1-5,TGTGCCAGCAGCTTAGACGGGGGCGCGGGGGATCAGCCCCAGCATTTT,CASSLDGGAGDQPQHF
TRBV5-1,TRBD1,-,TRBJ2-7,TGCGCCAGCAGCGTAATGACAGGGAAACAATACGAGCAGTACTTC,CASSVMTGKQYEQYF
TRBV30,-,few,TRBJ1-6,TGTGCCTGGAGGGCGGGCAGTTTCAATTCACCCCTCCACTTT,CAWRAGSFNSPLHF
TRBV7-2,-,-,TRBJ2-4,TGTGCCAGCAGCTTAGCCCGGGACATAAACATTCAGTACTTC,CASSLARDINIQYF
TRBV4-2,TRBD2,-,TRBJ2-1,TGTGCCAGCAGCCCTAGCGGGATTTGGGAGCAGTTCTTC,CASSPSGIWEQFF
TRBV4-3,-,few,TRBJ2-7,TGCGCCAGCAGCCAAGTTAGGGGCGTCTCCTACGAGCAGTACTTC,CASSQVRGVSYEQYF
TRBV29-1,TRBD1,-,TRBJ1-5,TGCAGCGCCAGTTCAGGGGGCTACGAACAGCCCCAGCATTTT,CSASSGGYEQPQHF
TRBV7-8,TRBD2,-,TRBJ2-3,TGTGCCAGCAGCCGGACTAGCGGGAGTAGGGATACGCAGTATTTT,CASSRTSGSRDTQYF
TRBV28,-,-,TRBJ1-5,TGTGCCAGCAGTTTAGTGGGGGGGTTCAAGCCCCAGCATTTT,CASSLVGGFKPQHF